Below are 2 T cell receptor beta chains sequenced from a single sample in a study of radiotherapy plus CTLA-4 blockade in lung cancer. Method: immunoSEQ multiplex PCR; TCRdb's copy keeps in-frame clones and lacks some. The sample includes 55,000 to 70,000 clones, around 79% seen only once; the top ten take approximately 17%. The sequenced sample was peripheral blood, obtained from a patient treated with radiotherapy plus ipilimumab. These TCRs come from a human donor with non-small cell lung cancer who had a complete response to radiotherapy plus ipilimumab.

This clone was detected only once. V and J are TRBV7-2 and TRBJ2-3; 10 nucleotides line up with TRBD2. V trimming: 2 bases; J trimming: 3 bases; junction bases outside the gene matches: 2. Germline CDR1 and CDR2: SGHTA and FQGNSA. There are 15 residues in the CDR3. CDR3 in amino acids: CASSLPGLATDTQYF. The CDR3 bases are TGTGCCAGCAGCTTACCGGGACTAGCGACAGATACGCAGTATTTT.

The rearrangement joins TRBV7-9 to TRBJ2-3; 14 bases map to TRBD2. Germline values: CDR1 SEHNR, CDR2 FQNEAQ (reference sequence). J was trimmed by 5 bases and V by 3 bases; bases with no gene match: 1. The CDR3 sequence is 15 residues long. CDR3 loop: CASSLGLAGVDTQYF. CDR3 DNA sequence: TGTGCCAGCAGCTTGGGACTAGCGGGAGTAGATACGCAGTATTTT.